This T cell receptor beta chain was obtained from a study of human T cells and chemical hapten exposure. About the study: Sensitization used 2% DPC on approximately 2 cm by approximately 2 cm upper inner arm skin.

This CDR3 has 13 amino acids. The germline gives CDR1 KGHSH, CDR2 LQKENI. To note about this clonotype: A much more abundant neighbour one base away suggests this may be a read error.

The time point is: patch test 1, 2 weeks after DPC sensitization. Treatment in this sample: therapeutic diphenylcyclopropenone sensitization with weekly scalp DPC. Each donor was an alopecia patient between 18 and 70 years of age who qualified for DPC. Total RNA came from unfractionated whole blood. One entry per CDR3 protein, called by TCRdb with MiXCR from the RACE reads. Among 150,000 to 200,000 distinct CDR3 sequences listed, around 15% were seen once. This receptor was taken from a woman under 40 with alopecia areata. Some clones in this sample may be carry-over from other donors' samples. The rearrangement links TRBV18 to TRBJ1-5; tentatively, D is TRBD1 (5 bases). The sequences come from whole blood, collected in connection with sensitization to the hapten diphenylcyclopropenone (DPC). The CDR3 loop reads CVSSPTGDQPQHF. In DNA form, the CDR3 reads TGTGTCAGCTCACCAACAGGTGATCAGCCCCAGCATTTT.